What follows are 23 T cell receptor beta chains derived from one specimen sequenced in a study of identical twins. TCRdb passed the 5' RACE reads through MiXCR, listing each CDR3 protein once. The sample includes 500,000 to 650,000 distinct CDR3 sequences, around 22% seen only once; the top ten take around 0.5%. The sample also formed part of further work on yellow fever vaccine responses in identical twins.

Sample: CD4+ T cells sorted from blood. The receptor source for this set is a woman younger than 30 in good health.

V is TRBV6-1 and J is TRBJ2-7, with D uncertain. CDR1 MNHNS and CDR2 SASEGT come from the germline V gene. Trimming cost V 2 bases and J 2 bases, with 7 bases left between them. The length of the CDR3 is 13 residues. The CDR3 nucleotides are TGTGCCAGCAGTGAAACGAGAACCTACGAGCAGTACGTC. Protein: CASSETRTYEQYV.

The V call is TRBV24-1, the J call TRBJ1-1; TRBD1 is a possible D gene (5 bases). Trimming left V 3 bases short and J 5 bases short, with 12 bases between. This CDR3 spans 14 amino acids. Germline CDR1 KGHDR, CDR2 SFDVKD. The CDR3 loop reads CATSDSREWTEAFF. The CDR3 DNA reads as TGTGCCACCAGTGATAGCAGGGAGTGGACTGAAGCTTTCTTT.

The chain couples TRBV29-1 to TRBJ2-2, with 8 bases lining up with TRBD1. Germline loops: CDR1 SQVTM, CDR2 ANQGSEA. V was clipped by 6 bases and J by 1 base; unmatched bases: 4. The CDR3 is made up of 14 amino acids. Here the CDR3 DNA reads TGCAGCGTCTCAGGACAGGGGAACACCGGGGAGCTGTTTTTT. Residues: CSVSGQGNTGELFF.

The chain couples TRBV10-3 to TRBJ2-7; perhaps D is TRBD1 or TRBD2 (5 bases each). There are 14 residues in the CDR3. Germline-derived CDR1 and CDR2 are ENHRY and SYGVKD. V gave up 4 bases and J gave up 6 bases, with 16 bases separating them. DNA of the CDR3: TGTGCCATCAGTGGCCTAGGGGTTCGGGGCGAGCAGTACTTC. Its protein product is CAISGLGVRGEQYF.

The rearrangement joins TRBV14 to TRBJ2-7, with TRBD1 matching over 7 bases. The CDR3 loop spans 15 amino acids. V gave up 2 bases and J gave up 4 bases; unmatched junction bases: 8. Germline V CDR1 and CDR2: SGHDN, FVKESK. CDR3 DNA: TGTGCCAGCAGCCAAACTCAGGGGGTAGAATACGAGCAGTACTTC. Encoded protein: CASSQTQGVEYEQYF.

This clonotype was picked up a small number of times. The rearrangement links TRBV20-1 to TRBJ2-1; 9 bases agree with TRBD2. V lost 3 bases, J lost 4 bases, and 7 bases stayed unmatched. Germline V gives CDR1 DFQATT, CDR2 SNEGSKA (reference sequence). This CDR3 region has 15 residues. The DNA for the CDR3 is TGCAGTGCTAGGAAGACTAGCGGTAGATACAATGAGCAGTTCTTC. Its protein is CSARKTSGRYNEQFF.

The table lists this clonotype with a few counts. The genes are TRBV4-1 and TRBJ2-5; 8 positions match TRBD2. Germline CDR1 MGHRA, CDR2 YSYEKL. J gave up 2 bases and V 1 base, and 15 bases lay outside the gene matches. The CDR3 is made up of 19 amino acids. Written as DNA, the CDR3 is TGCGCCAGCAGCCAAGTGCCCGGGGGCGGGGGGCCCTGGCAAGAGACCCAGTACTTC. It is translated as CASSQVPGGGGPWQETQYF.

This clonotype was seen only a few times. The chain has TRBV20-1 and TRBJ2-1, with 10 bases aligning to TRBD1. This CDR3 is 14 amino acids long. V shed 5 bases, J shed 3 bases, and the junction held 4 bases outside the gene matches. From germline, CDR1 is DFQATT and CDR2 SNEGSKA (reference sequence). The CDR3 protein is CSALGQGGYNEQFF. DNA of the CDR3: TGCAGTGCTCTTGGACAGGGGGGCTACAATGAGCAGTTCTTC.

Written as DNA, the CDR3 is TGCGCCAGCAGCCAAGGACTAGCGGGGGCCAGGAAAGAGACCCAGTACTTC. This codes for CASSQGLAGARKETQYF. This rearrangement joins TRBV4-1 to TRBJ2-5; 12 bases are a match to TRBD2. Germline assignment: CDR1 MGHRA and CDR2 YSYEKL. Trimming at V came to 1 base and at J to 3 bases, leaving 6 bases not matched to a gene. The CDR3 runs to 17 residues.

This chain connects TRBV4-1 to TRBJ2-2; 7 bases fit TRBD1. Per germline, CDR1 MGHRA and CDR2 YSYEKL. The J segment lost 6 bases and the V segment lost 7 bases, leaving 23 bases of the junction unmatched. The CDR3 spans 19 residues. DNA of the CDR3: TGCGCCAGCAAGGGGTACAGGGGCAATAAAGACCCCGTCGCCGGGGAGCTGTTTTTT. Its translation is CASKGYRGNKDPVAGELFF.

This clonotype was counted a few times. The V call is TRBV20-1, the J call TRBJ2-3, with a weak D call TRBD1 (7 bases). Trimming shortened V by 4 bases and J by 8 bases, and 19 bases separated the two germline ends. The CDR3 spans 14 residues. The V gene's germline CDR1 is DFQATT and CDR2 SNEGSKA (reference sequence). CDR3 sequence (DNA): TGCAGTGCTACTCCCCCCAGGGGGGCCAGTACGCAGTATTTT. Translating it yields CSATPPRGASTQYF.

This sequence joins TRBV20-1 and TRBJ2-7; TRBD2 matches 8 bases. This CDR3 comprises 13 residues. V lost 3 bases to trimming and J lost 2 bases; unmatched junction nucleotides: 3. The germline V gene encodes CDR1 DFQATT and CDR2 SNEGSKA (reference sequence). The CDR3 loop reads CSARGLGTYEQYF. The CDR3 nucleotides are TGCAGTGCTAGGGGACTAGGGACCTACGAGCAGTACTTC.

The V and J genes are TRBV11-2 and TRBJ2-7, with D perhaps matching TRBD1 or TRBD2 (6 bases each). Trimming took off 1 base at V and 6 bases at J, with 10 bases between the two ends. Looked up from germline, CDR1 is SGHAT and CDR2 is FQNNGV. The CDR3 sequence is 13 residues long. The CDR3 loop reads CASSLVEGGEQYV. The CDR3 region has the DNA TGTGCCAGCAGCTTAGTGGAGGGGGGCGAGCAGTACGTC.

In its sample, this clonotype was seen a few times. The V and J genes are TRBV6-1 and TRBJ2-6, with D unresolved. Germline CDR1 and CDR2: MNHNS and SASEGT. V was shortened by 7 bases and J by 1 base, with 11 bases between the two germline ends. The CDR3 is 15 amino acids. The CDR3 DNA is TGTGCCAGCACCAAGAAAGGATCTGGGGCCAACGTCCTGACTTTC. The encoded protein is CASTKKGSGANVLTF.

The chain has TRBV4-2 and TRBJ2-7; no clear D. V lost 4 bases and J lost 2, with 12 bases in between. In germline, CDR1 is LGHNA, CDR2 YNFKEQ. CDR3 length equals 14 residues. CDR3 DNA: TGTGCCAGCAGCCGCGACCTTCAAACCTACGAGCAGTACTTC. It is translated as CASSRDLQTYEQYF.

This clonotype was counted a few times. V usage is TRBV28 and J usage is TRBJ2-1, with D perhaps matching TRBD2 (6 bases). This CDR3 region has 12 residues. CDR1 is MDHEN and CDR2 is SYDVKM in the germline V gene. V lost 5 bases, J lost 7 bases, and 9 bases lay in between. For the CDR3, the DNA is TGTGCCAGCAGTCCGGAGGGGAATGAGCAGTTCTTC. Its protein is CASSPEGNEQFF. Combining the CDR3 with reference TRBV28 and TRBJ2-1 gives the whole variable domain DVKVTQSSRYLVKRTGEKVFLECVQDMDHENMFWYRQDPGLGLRLIYFSYDVKMKEKGDIPEGYSVSREKKERFSLILESASTNQTSMYLCASSPEGNEQFFGPGTRLTVL.

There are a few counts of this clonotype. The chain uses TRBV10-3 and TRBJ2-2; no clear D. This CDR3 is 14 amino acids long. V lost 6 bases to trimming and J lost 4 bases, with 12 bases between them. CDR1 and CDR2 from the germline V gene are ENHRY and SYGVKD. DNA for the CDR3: TGTGCCATCAGCGTCAGCGTCCTCACCGGGGAGCTGTTTTTT. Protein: CAISVSVLTGELFF.

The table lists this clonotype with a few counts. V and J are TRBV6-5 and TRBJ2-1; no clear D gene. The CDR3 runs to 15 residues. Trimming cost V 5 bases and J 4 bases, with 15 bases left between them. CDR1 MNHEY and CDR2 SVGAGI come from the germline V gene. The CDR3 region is CASSESRRVYNEQFF. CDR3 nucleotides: TGTGCCAGCAGTGAGTCGAGACGGGTGTACAATGAGCAGTTCTTC.

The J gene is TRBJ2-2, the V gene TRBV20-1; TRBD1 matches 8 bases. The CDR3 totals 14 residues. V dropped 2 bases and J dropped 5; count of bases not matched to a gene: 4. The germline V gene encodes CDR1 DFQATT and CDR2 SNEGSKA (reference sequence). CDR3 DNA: TGCAGTGCTAGACAGGGGGCAGGGACCGGGGAGCTGTTTTTT. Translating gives CSARQGAGTGELFF.

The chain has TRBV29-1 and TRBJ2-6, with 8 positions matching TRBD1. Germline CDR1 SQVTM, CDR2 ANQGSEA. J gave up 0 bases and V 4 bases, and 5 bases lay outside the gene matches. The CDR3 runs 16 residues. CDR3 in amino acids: CSVVGDRLSGANVLTF. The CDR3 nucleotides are TGCAGCGTTGTAGGGGACAGGCTCTCTGGGGCCAACGTCCTGACTTTC.

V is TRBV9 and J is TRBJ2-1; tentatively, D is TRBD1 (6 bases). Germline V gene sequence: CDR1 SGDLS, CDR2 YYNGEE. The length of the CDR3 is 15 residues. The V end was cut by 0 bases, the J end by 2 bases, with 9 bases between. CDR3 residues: CASSVVQGPYNEQFF. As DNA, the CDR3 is TGTGCCAGCAGCGTAGTTCAGGGGCCCTACAATGAGCAGTTCTTC.

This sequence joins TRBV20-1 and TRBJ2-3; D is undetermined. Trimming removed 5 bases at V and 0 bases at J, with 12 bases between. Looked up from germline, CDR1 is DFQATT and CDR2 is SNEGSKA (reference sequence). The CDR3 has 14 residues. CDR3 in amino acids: CSASPPESTDTQYF. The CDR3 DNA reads TGCAGTGCTTCCCCCCCCGAAAGCACAGATACGCAGTATTTT.

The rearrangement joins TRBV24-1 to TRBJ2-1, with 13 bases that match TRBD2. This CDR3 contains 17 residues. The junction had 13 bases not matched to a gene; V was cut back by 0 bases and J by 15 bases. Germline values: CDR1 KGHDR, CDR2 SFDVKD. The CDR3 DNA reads TGTGCCACCAGTGATTTGCTTCAGGAACTAGCGGGAGGGCGGTTGTTCTTC. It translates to CATSDLLQELAGGRLFF.